This T cell receptor (beta chain) is drawn from a study of fetal regulatory T cell absence and autoimmunity. Points on this clone: Its antigen is not identified.

The survey-level immunoSEQ assay was used. The method was immunoSEQ multiplex PCR; TCRdb's version includes in-frame clones alone and lacks a portion of them. The sample records around 100,000 clones, less than 80% being singletons. Germline V gene data show CDR1 as MGHRA and CDR2 as YSYEKL. The CDR3 runs to 15 residues. V was pared by 0 bases and J by 1 base, with 2 bases of the junction left unmatched. The study, taken as a whole, reports: Oligoclonal TCR enrichment in pancreas over cord blood reached over 80-fold for some clones.

The origin of this receptor is a male donor with IPEX syndrome. The sequenced sample was pancreas tissue. This chain uses TRBV4-1 with TRBJ2-5, with TRBD2 identical over 7 bases. CDR3 protein: CASSQEPSGQETQYF. The CDR3 DNA is TGCGCCAGCAGCCAAGAGCCTAGCGGCCAAGAGACCCAGTACTTC.